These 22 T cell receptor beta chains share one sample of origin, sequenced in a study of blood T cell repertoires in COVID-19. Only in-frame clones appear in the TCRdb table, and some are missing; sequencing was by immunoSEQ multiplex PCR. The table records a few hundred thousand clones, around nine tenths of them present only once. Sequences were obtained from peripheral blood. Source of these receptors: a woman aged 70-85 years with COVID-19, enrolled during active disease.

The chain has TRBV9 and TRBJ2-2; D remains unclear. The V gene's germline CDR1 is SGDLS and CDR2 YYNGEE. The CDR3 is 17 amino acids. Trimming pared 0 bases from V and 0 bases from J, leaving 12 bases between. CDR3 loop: CASSVAGVFANTGELFF. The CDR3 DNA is TGTGCCAGCAGCGTAGCTGGAGTTTTTGCGAACACCGGGGAGCTGTTTTTT. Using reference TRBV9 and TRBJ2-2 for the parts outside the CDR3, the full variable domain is DSGVTQTPKHLITATGQRVTLRCSPRSGDLSVYWYQQSLDQGLQFLIQYYNGEERAKGNILERFSAQQFPDLHSELNLSSLELGDSALYFCASSVAGVFANTGELFFGEGSRLTVL.

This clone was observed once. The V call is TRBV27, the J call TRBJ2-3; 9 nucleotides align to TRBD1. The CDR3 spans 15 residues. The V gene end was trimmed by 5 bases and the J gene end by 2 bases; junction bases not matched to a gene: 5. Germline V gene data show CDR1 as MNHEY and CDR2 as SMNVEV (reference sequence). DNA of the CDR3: TGTGCCAGCAGTCGGACAGGGGCCCTCACAGATACGCAGTATTTT. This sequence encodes CASSRTGALTDTQYF.

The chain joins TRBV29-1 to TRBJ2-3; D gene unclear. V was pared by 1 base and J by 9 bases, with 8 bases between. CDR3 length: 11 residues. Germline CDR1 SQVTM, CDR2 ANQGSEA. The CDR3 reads CSVEAGWTQYF. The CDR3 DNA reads TGCAGCGTTGAAGCCGGTTGGACGCAGTATTTT.

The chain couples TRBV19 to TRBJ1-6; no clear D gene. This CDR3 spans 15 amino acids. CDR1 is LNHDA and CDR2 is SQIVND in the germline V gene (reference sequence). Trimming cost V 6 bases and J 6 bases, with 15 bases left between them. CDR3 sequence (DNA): TGTGCCAGTAGCCCGAGACACTCACTTAATTCACCCCTCCACTTT. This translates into CASSPRHSLNSPLHF.

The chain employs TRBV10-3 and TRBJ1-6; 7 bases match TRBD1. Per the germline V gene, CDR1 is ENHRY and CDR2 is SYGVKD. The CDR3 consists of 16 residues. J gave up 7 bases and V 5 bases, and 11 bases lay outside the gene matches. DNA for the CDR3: TGTGCCATCAGTTTAACCGACAGGGCCGGCAATTCACCCCTCCACTTT. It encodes CAISLTDRAGNSPLHF.

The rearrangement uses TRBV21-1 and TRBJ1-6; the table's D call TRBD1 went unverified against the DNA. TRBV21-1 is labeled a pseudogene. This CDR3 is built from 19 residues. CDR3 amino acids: CASSIYHHTGGSYNSPLHF. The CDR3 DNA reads TGTGCCAGCAGCATATACCACCACACAGGGGGCTCCTATAATTCACCCCTCCACTTT.

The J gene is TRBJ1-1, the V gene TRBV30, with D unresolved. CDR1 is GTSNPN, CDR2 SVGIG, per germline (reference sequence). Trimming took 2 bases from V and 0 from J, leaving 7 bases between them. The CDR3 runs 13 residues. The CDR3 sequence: CAWSTGMNTEAFF. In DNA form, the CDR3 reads TGTGCCTGGAGTACGGGTATGAACACTGAAGCTTTCTTT. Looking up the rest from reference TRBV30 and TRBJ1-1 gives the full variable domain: SQTIHQWPATLVQPVGSPLSLECTVEGTSNPNLYWYRQAAGRGLQLLFYSVGIGQISSEVPQNLSASRPQDRQFILSSKKLLLSDSGFYLCAWSTGMNTEAFFGQGTRLTVV.

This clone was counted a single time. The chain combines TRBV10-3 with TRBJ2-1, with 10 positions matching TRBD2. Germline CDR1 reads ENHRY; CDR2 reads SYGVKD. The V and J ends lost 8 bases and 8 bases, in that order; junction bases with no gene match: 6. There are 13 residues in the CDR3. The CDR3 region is CAIRAGGPDEQFF. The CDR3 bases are TGTGCCATCCGAGCGGGGGGGCCAGATGAGCAGTTCTTC.

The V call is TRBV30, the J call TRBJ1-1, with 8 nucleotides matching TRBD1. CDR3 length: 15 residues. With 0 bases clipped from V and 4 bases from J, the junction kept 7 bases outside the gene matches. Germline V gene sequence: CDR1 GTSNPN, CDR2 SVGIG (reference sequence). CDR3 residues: CAWSVQGGLSTEAFF. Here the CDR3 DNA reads TGTGCCTGGAGTGTACAGGGGGGGTTAAGCACTGAAGCTTTCTTT.

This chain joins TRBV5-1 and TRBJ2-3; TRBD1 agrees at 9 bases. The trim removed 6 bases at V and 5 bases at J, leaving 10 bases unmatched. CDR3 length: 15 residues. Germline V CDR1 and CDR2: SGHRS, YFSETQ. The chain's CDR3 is CASIETGGSEDTQYF. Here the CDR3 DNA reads TGCGCCAGCATCGAAACAGGGGGCTCGGAAGATACGCAGTATTTT. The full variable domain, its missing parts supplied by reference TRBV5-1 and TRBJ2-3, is KAGVTQTPRYLIKTRGQQVTLSCSPISGHRSVSWYQQTPGQGLQFLFEYFSETQRNKGNFPGRFSGRQFSNSRSEMNVSTLELGDSALYLCASIETGGSEDTQYFGPGTRLTVL.

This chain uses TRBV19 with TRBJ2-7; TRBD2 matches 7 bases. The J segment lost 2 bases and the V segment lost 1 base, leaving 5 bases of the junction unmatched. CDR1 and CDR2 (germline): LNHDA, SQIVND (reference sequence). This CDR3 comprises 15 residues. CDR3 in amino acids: CASSIAGGPTYEQYF. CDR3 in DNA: TGTGCCAGTAGTATAGCGGGGGGACCTACCTACGAGCAGTACTTC.

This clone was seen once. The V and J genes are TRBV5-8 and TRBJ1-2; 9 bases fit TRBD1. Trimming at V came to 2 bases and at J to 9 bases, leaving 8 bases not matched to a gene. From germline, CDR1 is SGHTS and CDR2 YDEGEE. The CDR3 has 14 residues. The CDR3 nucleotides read TGTGCCAGCAGCTTAACCGGGACAGGGTCCCGCTACACCTTC. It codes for CASSLTGTGSRYTF.

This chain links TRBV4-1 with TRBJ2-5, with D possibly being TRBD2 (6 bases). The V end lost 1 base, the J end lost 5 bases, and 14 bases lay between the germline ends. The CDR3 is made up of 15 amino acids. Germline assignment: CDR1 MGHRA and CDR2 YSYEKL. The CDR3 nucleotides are TGCGCCAGCAGCCAAGGCCGGGGTGCGGGGGAGACCCAGTACTTC. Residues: CASSQGRGAGETQYF.

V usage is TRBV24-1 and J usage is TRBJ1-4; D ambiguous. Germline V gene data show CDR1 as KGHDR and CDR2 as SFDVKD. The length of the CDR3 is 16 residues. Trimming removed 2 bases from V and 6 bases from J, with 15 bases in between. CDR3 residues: CATSDSGGGYHEKLFF. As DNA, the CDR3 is TGTGCCACCAGTGATTCGGGAGGAGGGTACCATGAAAAACTGTTTTTT.

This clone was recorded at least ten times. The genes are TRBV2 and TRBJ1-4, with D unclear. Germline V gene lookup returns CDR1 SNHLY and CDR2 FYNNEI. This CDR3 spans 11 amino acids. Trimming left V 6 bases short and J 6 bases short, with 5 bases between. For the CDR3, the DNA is TGTGCCAGCAGGAGAGATGAAAAACTGTTTTTT. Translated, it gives CASRRDEKLFF.

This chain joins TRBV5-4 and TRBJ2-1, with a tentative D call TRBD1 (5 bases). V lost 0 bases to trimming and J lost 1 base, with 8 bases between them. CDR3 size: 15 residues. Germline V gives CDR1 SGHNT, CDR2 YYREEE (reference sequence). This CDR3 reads CASSLASGSYNEQFF. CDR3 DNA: TGTGCCAGCAGCTTGGCCTCAGGGTCCTACAATGAGCAGTTCTTC.

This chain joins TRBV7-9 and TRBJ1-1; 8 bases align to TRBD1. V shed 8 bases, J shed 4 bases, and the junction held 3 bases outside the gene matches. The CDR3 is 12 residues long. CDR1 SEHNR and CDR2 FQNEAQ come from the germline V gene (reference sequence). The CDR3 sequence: CASGQGFTEAFF. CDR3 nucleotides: TGTGCCAGCGGACAGGGATTCACTGAAGCTTTCTTT.

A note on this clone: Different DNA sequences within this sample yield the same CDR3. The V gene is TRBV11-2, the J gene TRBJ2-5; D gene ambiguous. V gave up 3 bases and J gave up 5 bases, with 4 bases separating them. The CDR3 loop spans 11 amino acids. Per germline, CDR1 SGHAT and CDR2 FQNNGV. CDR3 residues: CASSLQETQYF. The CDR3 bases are TGTGCCAGCAGCTTGCAGGAGACCCAGTACTTC.

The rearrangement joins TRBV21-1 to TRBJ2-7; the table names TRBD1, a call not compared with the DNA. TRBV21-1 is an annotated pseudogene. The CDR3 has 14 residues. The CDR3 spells CASSTRDTLQEQYF. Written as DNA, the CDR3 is TGTGCCAGCAGCACCCGGGACACCCTTCAAGAGCAGTACTTC.

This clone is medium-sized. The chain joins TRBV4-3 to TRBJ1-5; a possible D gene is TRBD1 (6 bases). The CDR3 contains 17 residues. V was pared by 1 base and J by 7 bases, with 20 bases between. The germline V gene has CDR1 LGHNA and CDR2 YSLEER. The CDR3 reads CASSQGPGGLAPQPQHF. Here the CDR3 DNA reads TGCGCCAGCAGCCAAGGCCCCGGGGGGCTAGCGCCCCAGCCCCAGCATTTT.

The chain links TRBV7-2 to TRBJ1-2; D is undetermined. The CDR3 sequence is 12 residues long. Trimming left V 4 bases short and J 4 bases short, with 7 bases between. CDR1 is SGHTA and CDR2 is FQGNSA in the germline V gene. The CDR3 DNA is TGTGCCAGCAGCTCAGATATCTATGGCTACACCTTC. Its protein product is CASSSDIYGYTF. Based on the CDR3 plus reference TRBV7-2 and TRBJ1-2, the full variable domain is GAGVSQSPSNKVTEKGKDVELRCDPISGHTALYWYRQSLGQGLEFLIYFQGNSAPDKSGLPSDRFSAERTGGSVSTLTIQRTQQEDSAVYLCASSSDIYGYTFGSGTRLTVV.

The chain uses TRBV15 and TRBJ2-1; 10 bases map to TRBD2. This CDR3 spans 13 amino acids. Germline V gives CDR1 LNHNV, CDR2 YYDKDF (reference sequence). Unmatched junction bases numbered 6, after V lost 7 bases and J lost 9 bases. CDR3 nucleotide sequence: TGTGCCACCACCAGCGGGGGGGATGGTGAGCAGTTCTTC. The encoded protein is CATTSGGDGEQFF.